This T cell receptor beta chain originates from a study of T cell responses to AZD1222 COVID-19 vaccine. Findings and caveats of the study: The study reported that nearly half of spike-specific TCRs target unmutated variant regions. Baseline antibody screening turned up just a handful of seropositive AZD1222 recipients. There were mostly white British donors and more females than males, and clonal diversity was possibly underestimated.

On this clone itself: Its antigen is as yet unknown.

Germline V gives CDR1 SQVTM, CDR2 ANQGSEA. J lost 2 bases, V lost 7 bases, and 9 bases had no gene match. This CDR3 is built from 14 residues. Produced via immunoSEQ multiplex PCR; TCRdb's table is partial and in-frame only. The sample has 30,000 to 35,000 clones, 75% to 90% seen once. The V call is TRBV29-1, the J call TRBJ2-7, with 9 bases lining up with TRBD1. The source material was peripheral blood, sampled on day 0 of AZD1222 vaccination. The receptor comes from an adult in good health. CDR3 amino acids: CSALPGQGTYEQYF. CDR3 bases: TGCAGCGCTCTTCCGGGACAGGGAACCTACGAGCAGTACTTC.